These T cell receptor beta chains were read from a single sample in a study of blood T cells in healthy people across ages. From the 5' RACE reads, TCRdb called clonotypes with MiXCR, one entry per CDR3 protein. The sample lists 1.8 million or so distinct CDR3 sequences; about 39% were seen once. Sequencing input: blood. These receptors were taken from a human donor in good health. Both conserved end residues are part of each CDR3. The order of the fields is D gene, clone size, J gene, V gene, CDR3 DNA, CDR3 protein. D genes are given only for firm matches. Not every row has a clone size; where given, it reads once, few, many or a size class.

TRBD1 | - | TRBJ2-5 | TRBV6-6 | TGTGCCAGCACCCTTACCGGGACAGGGAGAGAGACCCAGTACTTC | CASTLTGTGRETQYF
TRBD2 | - | TRBJ2-5 | TRBV7-2 | TGTACCAGCAGCCTCCCCTGGGCTAGCGGGGGGAGGGGGGAGACCCAGTACTTC | CTSSLPWASGGRGETQYF
- | - | TRBJ1-1 | TRBV28 | TGTGCCAGCAGGGAGACAGGTGGAGACACTGAAGCTTTCTTT | CASRETGGDTEAFF
- | - | TRBJ2-4 | TRBV4-3 | TGCGCCAGCAGCCAAGATCCTAGCTCGGTCAAAAACATTCAGTACTTC | CASSQDPSSVKNIQYF
- | - | TRBJ2-7 | TRBV3-1 | TGTGCCAGCAGCCAAGCCCTGCAGGGACTGCTACGAGGGCAGTACTTC | CASSQALQGLLRGQYF
TRBD1 | few | TRBJ2-3 | TRBV6-5 | TGTGCCAGCCGCTTCGGGACAGACACAGATACGCAGTATTTT | CASRFGTDTDTQYF
TRBD2 | few | TRBJ2-7 | TRBV5-1 | TGCGCCAGCAGCTTTGGCCTAGCGGGGCCCTACGAGCAGTACTTC | CASSFGLAGPYEQYF
- | - | TRBJ2-5 | TRBV12-3/TRBV12-4 | TGTGTCAGCAGTTTCGGTGGGGAGACCCAGTACTTC | CVSSFGGETQYF
- | - | TRBJ1-6 | TRBV9 | TGTGCCAGCAGCACCGAGGGGGTCTCACCCCTCCACTTT | CASSTEGVSPLHF
- | - | TRBJ1-1 | TRBV20-1 | TGCAGTGCTAGAGATCACTCACGCCAGGGCGAGAACACTGAAGCTTTCTTT | CSARDHSRQGENTEAFF
TRBD2 | - | TRBJ2-7 | TRBV28 | TGTGCCAGCACCTCATCGGGACTAGCGGACTACGAGCAGTACTTC | CASTSSGLADYEQYF
- | - | TRBJ1-5 | TRBV10-3 | TGTGCCATCAGTGAATGGGGGCCTGGCAATCAGCCCCAGCATTTT | CAISEWGPGNQPQHF
- | - | TRBJ2-1 | TRBV6-2/TRBV6-3 | TGTGCCAGCAGTTACTACGTCGGGGTAAGCTCCTACAATGAGCAGTTCTTC | CASSYYVGVSSYNEQFF
- | - | TRBJ1-1 | TRBV6-6 | TGTGCCAGTAAGCGCCGGGACACCAACACTGAAGCTTTCTTT | CASKRRDTNTEAFF
- | many | TRBJ1-2 | TRBV6-2/TRBV6-3 | TGTGCCAGCAGCTTATCGCGCGGCTACACCTTC | CASSLSRGYTF
- | - | TRBJ1-2 | TRBV4-3 | TGCGCCAGCAGCCAGTCAGCCTTTAACTATGGCTACACCTTC | CASSQSAFNYGYTF
- | - | TRBJ2-1 | TRBV4-3 | TGCGCCAGCAGCCAAGATCCAGGGGAATGGAATGAGCAGTTCTTC | CASSQDPGEWNEQFF
- | - | TRBJ1-1 | TRBV29-1 | TGCAGCCACCGGACGGGGAACACTGAAGCTTTCTTT | CSHRTGNTEAFF
- | - | TRBJ2-6 | TRBV4-3 | TGCGCCAGCAGTAAAGGGGAATGGTCTGGGGCCAACGTCCTGACTTTC | CASSKGEWSGANVLTF
TRBD2 | once | TRBJ2-6 | TRBV28 | TGTGCCAGCAGTTTATTGGGAGGGGACTCTGGGGCCAACGTCCTGACTTTC | CASSLLGGDSGANVLTF
TRBD1 | few | TRBJ2-7 | TRBV28 | TGTGCCAGCGGGACAGCCACCTACGAGCAGTACTTC | CASGTATYEQYF
- | few | TRBJ2-3 | TRBV5-1 | TGCGCCAGCAGCGCGGATTCAGATACGCAGTATTTT | CASSADSDTQYF
- | - | TRBJ2-7 | TRBV4-1 | TGCGCCAGCAGCCAGTACTCCACCTACGAGCAGTACTTC | CASSQYSTYEQYF
- | few | TRBJ2-1 | TRBV2 | TGTGCCAGCAGTGAAGCTCCGGGACCTCCAGGGAATGAGCAGTTCTTC | CASSEAPGPPGNEQFF
- | - | TRBJ1-1 | TRBV27 | TGTGCCAGCCACTGGGGCACTGAAGCTTTCTTT | CASHWGTEAFF
TRBD1 | - | TRBJ2-7 | TRBV20-1 | TGCAGTGCTAGAGACCGGAGGACAGGGGCTATTACCTACGAGCAGTACTTC | CSARDRRTGAITYEQYF
- | few | TRBJ2-7 | TRBV12-3/TRBV12-4 | TGTGCCAGCAGTTCATTGTCCTTCAACGAGCAGTACTTC | CASSSLSFNEQYF
- | few | TRBJ1-2 | TRBV4-2 | TGTGCCAGCAGCCAACCCTTGGTGGGGGAGGGGCACTATGGCTACACCTTC | CASSQPLVGEGHYGYTF
TRBD1 | few | TRBJ2-7 | TRBV2 | TGTGCCAGTTTCGGGACAGCTAACTACGAGCAGTACTTC | CASFGTANYEQYF
- | few | TRBJ2-1 | TRBV12-3/TRBV12-4 | TGTGCCAGCAGTTTACGCAGGGTTGTTGATGAGCAGTTCTTC | CASSLRRVVDEQFF
TRBD1 | - | TRBJ1-1 | TRBV5-1 | TGCGCCAGCAGCAAACGACAGGGGCAGGCCACTGAAGCTTTCTTT | CASSKRQGQATEAFF
- | few | TRBJ2-3 | TRBV7-8 | TGTGCCAGCAGCTTCATGGCCGACAGAGCAGATACGCAGTATTTT | CASSFMADRADTQYF
- | - | TRBJ1-4 | TRBV5-5 | TGTGCCAGCAGCTTGGTGACAGGCATAACTAATGAAAAACTGTTTTTT | CASSLVTGITNEKLFF
- | - | TRBJ2-3 | TRBV30 | TGTGCCTGGAGTGGGACTAGCACAGATACGCAGTATTTT | CAWSGTSTDTQYF
- | few | TRBJ2-7 | TRBV27 | TGTGCCAGCAGTTTAAGCAGGGAAAACGAGCAGTACTTC | CASSLSRENEQYF
TRBD1 | - | TRBJ1-2 | TRBV12-3/TRBV12-4 | TGTGCCAGCAGTTTGACAGGGATGAATGGCTACACCTTC | CASSLTGMNGYTF
TRBD1 | - | TRBJ2-7 | TRBV11-3 | TGTGCCAGCAGCCTACCGAAGGGGGCTCGGGAGCAGTACTTC | CASSLPKGAREQYF
TRBD1 | few | TRBJ2-1 | TRBV12-3/TRBV12-4 | TGTGCCAGCAGTTGGGGACAGGGTGTAAGGAATGAGCAGTTCTTC | CASSWGQGVRNEQFF
- | - | TRBJ2-5 | TRBV6-6 | TGTGCCAGCAGTTACGAAGGTGTGACAGCGCGACGGTACTTC | CASSYEGVTARRYF
- | - | TRBJ1-1 | TRBV28 | TGTGCCTCGATTGGGCTTGAAGCTTTCTTT | CASIGLEAFF
- | few | TRBJ1-1 | TRBV6-1 | TGTGCCAGCAGTGAAGCGCCCAACTCACCGGTATTCTCCGAAGCTTTCTTT | CASSEAPNSPVFSEAFF
TRBD2 | - | TRBJ2-5 | TRBV4-3 | TGCGCCAGTAGCCAAGGGTTAAGACTAGCGGGGGCTCCCGAAGAGACCCAGTACTTC | CASSQGLRLAGAPEETQYF
TRBD1 | once | TRBJ1-2 | TRBV12-3/TRBV12-4 | TGTGCCAGCAGTCGGGACAGGGTCATGGGCTACACCTTC | CASSRDRVMGYTF
- | - | TRBJ1-2 | TRBV12-3/TRBV12-4 | TGTGCCAGCAATTTCGGGGGCTGGGGCTACACCTTC | CASNFGGWGYTF
- | - | TRBJ1-1 | TRBV5-5 | TGTGCCAGCAGCTTGAGTACAGGGATGAACACTGAAGCTTTCTTT | CASSLSTGMNTEAFF
- | - | TRBJ1-4 | TRBV27 | TGTGCCAGCAGTTTAAAGGGTTATACCTGGGGGACTAATGAAAAACTGTTTTTT | CASSLKGYTWGTNEKLFF
- | - | TRBJ1-6 | TRBV27 | TGTGCCAGCAGTCCGCGACTGGATTCACCCCTCCACTTT | CASSPRLDSPLHF
- | - | TRBJ1-2 | TRBV28 | TGTGCCAGCAGTTCCCGAGGGGACAATAACTATGGCTACACCTTC | CASSSRGDNNYGYTF
- | - | TRBJ2-5 | TRBV7-2 | TGTGCCAGCAGCTTCTCTAAGACCTCCCAAGAGACCCAGTACTTC | CASSFSKTSQETQYF
- | - | TRBJ1-1 | TRBV7-2 | TGTGCCAGCAGCTTAACGTATCCGCTGAACACTGAAGCTTTCTTT | CASSLTYPLNTEAFF
- | few | TRBJ1-5 | TRBV11-2 | TGTGCCAGCAGCTTGGGCAGGAGATACAATCAGCCCCAGCATTTT | CASSLGRRYNQPQHF
- | few | TRBJ1-2 | TRBV7-8 | TGTGCCAGCAGGGGGGAGGAGGGGTATACCTATGGCTACACCTTC | CASRGEEGYTYGYTF
- | - | TRBJ2-1 | TRBV20-1 | TGCAGTGCTAGAGCGAGCGATACTGTTGAGCAGTTCTTC | CSARASDTVEQFF
- | - | TRBJ1-2 | TRBV5-1 | TGCGCCAGCAGCCCGCGACTAGGGGTTGGCTATGGCTACACCTTC | CASSPRLGVGYGYTF
- | - | TRBJ2-5 | TRBV3-1 | TGTGCCAGCAGCCAATTCGCGGAGGAGGACGAGCAGGACTTC | CASSQFAEEDEQDF
TRBD2 | - | TRBJ2-7 | TRBV6-2/TRBV6-3 | TGTGCCAGCAGTTACGACGGGGGGAATCCCCCCGAGCAGTACTTC | CASSYDGGNPPEQYF
- | - | TRBJ2-1 | TRBV7-2 | TGTGCCAGCAGCCCCCCCCCTCGACAGACCATCAGCTCCTACAATGAGCAGTTCTTC | CASSPPPRQTISSYNEQFF
TRBD2 | - | TRBJ2-7 | TRBV28 | TGTGCCAGCAGTCCATTGGCGGGGGGTCCCCGCTCCTACGAGCAGTACTTC | CASSPLAGGPRSYEQYF
TRBD1 | once | TRBJ2-3 | TRBV5-1 | TGCGCCAGCAGCTTCCGACAGGGTGGTGAAGATACGCAGTATTTT | CASSFRQGGEDTQYF
TRBD2 | few | TRBJ2-1 | TRBV5-6 | TGTGCCAGCAGCTTTTTCGTTAGCGGGGGGGTTTTCTCCTACAATGAGCAGTTCTTC | CASSFFVSGGVFSYNEQFF